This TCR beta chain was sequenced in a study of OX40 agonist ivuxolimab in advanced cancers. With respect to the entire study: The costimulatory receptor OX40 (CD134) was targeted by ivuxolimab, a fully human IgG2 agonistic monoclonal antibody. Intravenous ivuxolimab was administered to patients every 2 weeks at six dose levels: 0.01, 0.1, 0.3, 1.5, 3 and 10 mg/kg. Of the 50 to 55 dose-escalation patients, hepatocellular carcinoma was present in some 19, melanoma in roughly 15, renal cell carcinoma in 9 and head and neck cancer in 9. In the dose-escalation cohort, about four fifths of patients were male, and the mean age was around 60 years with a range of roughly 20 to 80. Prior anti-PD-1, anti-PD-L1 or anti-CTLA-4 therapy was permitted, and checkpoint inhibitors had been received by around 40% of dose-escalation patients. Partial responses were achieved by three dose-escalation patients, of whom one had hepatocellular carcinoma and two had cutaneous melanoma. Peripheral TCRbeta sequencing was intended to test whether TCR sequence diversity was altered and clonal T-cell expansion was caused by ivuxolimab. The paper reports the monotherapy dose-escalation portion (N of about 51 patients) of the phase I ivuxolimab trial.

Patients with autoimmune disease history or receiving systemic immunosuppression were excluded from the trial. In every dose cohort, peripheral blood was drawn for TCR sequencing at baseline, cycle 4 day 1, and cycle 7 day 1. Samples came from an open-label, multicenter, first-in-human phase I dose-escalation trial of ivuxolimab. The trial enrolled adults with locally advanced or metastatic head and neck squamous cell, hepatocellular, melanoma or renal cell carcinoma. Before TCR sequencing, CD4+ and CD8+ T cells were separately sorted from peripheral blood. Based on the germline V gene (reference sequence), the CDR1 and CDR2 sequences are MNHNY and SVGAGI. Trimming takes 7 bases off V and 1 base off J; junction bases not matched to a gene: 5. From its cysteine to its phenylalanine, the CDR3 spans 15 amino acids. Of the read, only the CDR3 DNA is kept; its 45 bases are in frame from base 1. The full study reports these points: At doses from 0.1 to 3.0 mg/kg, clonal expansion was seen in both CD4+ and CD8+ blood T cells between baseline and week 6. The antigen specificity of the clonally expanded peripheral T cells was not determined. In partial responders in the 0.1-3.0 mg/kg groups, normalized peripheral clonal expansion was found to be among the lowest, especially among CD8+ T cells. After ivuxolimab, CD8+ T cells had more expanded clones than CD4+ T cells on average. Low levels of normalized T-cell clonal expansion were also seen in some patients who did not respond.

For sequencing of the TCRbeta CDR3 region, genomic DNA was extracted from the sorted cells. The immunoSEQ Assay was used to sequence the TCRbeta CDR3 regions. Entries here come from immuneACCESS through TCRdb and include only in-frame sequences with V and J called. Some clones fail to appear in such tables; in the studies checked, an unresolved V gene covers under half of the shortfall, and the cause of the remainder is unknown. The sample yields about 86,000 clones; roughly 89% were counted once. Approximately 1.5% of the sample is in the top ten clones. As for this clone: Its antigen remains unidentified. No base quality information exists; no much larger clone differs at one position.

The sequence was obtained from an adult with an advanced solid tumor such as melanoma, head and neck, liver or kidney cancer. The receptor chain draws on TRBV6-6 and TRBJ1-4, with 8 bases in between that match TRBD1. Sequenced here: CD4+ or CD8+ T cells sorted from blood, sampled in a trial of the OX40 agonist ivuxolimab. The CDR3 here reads CASNPTGETNEKLFF. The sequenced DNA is TGTGCCAGCAACCCGACAGGGGAAACTAATGAAAAACTGTTTTTT.